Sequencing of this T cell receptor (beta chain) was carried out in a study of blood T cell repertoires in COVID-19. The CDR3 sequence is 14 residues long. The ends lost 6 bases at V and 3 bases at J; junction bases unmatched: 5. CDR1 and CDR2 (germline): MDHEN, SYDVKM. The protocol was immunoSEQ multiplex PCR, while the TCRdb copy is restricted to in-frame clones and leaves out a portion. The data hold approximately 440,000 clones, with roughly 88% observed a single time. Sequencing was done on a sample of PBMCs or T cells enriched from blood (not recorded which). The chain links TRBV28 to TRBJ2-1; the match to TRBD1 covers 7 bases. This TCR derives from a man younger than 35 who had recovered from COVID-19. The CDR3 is CASSRGDSYNEQFF. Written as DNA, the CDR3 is TGTGCCAGCAGCAGAGGGGACAGCTACAATGAGCAGTTCTTC.